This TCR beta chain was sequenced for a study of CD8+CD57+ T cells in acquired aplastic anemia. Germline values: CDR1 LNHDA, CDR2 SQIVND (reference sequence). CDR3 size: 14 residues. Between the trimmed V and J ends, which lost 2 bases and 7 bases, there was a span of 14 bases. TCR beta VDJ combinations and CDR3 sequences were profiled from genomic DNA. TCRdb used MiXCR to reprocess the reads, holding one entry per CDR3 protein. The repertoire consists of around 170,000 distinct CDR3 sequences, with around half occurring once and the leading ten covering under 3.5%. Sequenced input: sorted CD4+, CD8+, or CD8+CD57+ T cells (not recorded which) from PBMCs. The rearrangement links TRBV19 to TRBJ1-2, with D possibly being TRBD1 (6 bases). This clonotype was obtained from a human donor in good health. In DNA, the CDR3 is TGTGCCAGTAGTATAAGTCAGGGGATTATTGGCTACACCTTC. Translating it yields CASSISQGIIGYTF. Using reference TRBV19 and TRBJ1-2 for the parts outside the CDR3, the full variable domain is DGGITQSPKYLFRKEGQNVTLSCEQNLNHDAMYWYRQDPGQGLRLIYYSQIVNDFQKGDIAEGYSVSREKKESFPLTVTSAQKNPTAFYLCASSISQGIIGYTFGSGTRLTVV.